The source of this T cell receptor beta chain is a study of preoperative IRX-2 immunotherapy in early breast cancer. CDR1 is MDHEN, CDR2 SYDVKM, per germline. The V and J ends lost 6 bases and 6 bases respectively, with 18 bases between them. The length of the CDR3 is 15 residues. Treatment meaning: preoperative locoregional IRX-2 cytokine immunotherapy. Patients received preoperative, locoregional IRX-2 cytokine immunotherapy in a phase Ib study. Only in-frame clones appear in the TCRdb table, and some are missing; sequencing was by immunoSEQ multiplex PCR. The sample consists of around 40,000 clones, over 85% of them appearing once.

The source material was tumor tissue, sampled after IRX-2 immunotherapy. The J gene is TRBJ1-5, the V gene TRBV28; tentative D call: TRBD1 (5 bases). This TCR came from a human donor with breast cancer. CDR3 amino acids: CASSFQRGGRQPQHF. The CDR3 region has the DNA TGTGCCAGCAGCTTTCAAAGGGGAGGTCGTCAGCCCCAGCATTTT.